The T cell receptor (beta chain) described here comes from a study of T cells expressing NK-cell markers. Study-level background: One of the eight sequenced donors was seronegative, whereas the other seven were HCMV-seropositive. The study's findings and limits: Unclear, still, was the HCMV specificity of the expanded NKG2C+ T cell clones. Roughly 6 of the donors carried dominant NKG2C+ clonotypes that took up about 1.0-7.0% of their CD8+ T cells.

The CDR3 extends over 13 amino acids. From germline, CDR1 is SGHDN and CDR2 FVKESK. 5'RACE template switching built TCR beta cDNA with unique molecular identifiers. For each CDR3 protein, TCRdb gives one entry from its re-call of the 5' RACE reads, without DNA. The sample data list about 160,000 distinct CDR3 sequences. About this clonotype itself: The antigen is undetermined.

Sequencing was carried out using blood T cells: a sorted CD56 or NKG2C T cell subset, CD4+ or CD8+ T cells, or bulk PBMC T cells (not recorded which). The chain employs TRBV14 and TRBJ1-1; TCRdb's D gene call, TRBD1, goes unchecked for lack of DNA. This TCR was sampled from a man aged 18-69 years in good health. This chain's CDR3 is CASSPGQYTEAFF.